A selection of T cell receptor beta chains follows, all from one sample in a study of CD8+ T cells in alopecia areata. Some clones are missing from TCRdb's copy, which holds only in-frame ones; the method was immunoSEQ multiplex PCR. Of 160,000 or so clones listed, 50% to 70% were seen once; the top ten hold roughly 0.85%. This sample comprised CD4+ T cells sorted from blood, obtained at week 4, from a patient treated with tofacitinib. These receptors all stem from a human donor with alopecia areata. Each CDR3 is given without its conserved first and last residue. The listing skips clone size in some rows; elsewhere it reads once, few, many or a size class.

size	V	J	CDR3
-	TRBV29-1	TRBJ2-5	SVAAGLETQY
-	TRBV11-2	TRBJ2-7	ASSPRTGRGSYEQY
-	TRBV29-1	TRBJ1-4	SVLQGATEKLF
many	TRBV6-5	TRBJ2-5	ASSYARGGWETQY
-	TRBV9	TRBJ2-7	ASSPTGVGYEQY
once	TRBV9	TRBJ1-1	ASSVAQNTEAF
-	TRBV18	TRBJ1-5	ASSPGWGQPQH
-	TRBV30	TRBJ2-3	AWSVRRGASDTQY
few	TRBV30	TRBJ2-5	AWSGKDTQY
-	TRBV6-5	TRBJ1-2	ASSSSTVESGYT
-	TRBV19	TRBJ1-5	ATQGTPRSNQPQH
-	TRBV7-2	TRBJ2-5	ASSFDRQETQY
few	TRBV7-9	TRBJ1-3	ASSLGGSSGNTIY
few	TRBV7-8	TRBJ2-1	ASSLNRAAYNEQF
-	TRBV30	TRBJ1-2	AWERREITYGYT
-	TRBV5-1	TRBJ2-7	ASKRGAGSTYEQY
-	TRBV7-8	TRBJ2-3	ASSLGPGRGASTDTQY
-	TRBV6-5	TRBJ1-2	ASWTGDGYT
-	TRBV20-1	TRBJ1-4	SASRTEKLF
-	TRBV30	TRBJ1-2	AWSRGTTNGYT
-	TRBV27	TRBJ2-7	ASSRGGLTRYEQY
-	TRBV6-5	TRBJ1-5	ASSSRDRQPQH
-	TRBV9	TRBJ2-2	ASSVEIGLAGANTGELF
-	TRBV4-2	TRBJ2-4	ASSQDLGAGAKNIQY
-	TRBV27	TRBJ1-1	ASSLSSRGGGTEAF
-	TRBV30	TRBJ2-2	AWFRGISRELF
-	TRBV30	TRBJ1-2	AWRRGDYGYT
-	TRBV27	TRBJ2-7	ASGPQGSSYEQY
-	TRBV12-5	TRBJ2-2	ASGFHTGELF
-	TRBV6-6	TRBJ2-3	ASSLGQTSTDTQY
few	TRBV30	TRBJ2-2	AWTGRAGELF
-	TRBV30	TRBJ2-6	ARTEGYTAPGANVLT
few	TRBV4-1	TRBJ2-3	ASSRETTADTQY
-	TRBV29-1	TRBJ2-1	SVGRRGGGEQF
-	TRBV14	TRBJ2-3	ASSQEAVGGAAY
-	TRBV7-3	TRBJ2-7	ASSFTPSAGLY
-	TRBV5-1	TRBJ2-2	ASSLVLGLNTGELF
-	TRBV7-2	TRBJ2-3	ASSSQRGATDTQY
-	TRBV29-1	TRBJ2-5	SVDRLQETQY
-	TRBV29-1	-	SVLYNVPHEQY
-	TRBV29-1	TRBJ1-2	SVGTGDYGYT
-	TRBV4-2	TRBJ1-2	ASSQAGAGYGYT
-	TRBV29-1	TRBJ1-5	SVGMGSGQPQH
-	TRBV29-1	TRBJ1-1	SASWGGTEAF
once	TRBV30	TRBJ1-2	AWSVSRHPRYT
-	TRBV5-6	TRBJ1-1	ASSPMGGMNTEAF
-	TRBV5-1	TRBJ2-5	ASSLRQPQETQY
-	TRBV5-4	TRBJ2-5	ASSLVLGETQY
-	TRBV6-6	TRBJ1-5	ASAGNQPQH